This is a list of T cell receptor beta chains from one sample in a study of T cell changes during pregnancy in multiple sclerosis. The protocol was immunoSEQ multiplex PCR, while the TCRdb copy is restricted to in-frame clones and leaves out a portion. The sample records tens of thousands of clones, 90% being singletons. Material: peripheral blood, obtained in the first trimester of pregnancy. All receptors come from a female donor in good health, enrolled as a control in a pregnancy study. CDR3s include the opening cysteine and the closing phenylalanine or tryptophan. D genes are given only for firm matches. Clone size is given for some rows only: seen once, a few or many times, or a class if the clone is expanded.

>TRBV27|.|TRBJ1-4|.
TGTGCCAGCAGTTTAGAGTTTCCTAATGAAAAACTGTTTTTT
CASSLEFPNEKLFF
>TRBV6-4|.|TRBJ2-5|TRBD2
TGTGCCAGCAGTGACCTATGGACTAGCGGGAGGCCGGGGGAGCAGTACTTC
CASSDLWTSGRPGEQYF
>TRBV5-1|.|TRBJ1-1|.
TGCGCCAGCACAAAACAGGGTTCGGGAACTGAAGCTTTCTTT
CASTKQGSGTEAFF
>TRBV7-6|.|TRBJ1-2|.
TGTGCCAGCAGCTTAAATCTTGGCGCGGATAGGGGCTACACCTTC
CASSLNLGADRGYTF
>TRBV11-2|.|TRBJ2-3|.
TGTGCCAGCAGCTCCGGGGTTACGCAGTATTTT
CASSSGVTQYF
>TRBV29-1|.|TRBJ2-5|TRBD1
TGCAGCGTGGGAAAGAGGTTACAGGGGGAGACCCAGTACTTC
CSVGKRLQGETQYF
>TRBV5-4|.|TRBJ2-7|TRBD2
TGTGCCAGCAGCTTGGCCGGGAGGATCAACGAGCAGTACTTC
CASSLAGRINEQYF
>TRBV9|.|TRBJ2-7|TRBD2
TGTGCCAGCAGCGTAGAAGCGGGGGGGTCCTACGAGCAGTACTTC
CASSVEAGGSYEQYF
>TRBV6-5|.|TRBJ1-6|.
TGTGCCAGCAGTTACTCGACCCCAGGGGTGGGCTCACCCCTCCACTTT
CASSYSTPGVGSPLHF
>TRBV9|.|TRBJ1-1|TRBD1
TGTGCCAGCAGCGTGCAGGGGGCGCACACTGAAGCTTTCTTT
CASSVQGAHTEAFF
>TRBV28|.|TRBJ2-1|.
TGTGCCAGCAGTCCCCTCGATGAGCAGTTCTTC
CASSPLDEQFF
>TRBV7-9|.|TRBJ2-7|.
TGTGCCAGCAGCTTAGCGGAGGCCTACTCCTACGAGCAGTACTTC
CASSLAEAYSYEQYF
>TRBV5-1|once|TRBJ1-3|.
TGCGCCAGCAGCTTGTCGGGAGCTGGAAACACCATATATTTT
CASSLSGAGNTIYF
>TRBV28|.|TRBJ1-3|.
TGTGCCAGCAGTTTATATTTAGCATGGACAGACTCTGGAAACACCATATATTTT
CASSLYLAWTDSGNTIYF
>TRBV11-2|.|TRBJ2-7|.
TGTGCCAGCAGCACCCGGACAACGTCGACGGAGTACTTC
CASSTRTTSTEYF
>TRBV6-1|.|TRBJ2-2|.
TGTGCCAGCACCGGGGGGCCCTACACCGGGGAGCTGTTTTTT
CASTGGPYTGELFF
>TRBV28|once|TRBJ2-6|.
TGTGCCAGTAGGGAGGAAGGGGCCAACGTCCTGACTTTC
CASREEGANVLTF
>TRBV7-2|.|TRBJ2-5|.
TGTGCCAGCAGCTTACCCGGGACTCTGTCGGAGACCCAGTACTTC
CASSLPGTLSETQYF
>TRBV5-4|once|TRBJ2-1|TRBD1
TGTGCCAGCAGCCGGACAGGGTTAGGCAATGAGCAGTTCTTC
CASSRTGLGNEQFF
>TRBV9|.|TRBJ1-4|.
TGTGCCAGCAGCGGCAACTTCGACATAGGTGAAAAACTGTTTTTT
CASSGNFDIGEKLFF
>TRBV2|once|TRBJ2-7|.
TGTGCCAGCAGTGGTTCGTCAGCGCCTTCAAGGCACTACGAGCAGTACTTC
CASSGSSAPSRHYEQYF
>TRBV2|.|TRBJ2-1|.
TGTGCCAGCAGTGTCGTGGCCAGCAATGAGCAGTTCTTC
CASSVVASNEQFF